This TCR beta chain was profiled in a study of blood T cell repertoires in COVID-19. Study-wide background: The study drew acute and convalescent COVID-19 samples from the United States, Italy and Spain. T cells, B-cell-depleted T cells, or PBMCs supplied cDNA or gDNA.

The CDR3 sequence is 13 residues long. Germline CDR1 is MNHEY and CDR2 is SMNVEV (reference sequence). Trimming pared 4 bases from V and 4 bases from J, leaving 8 bases between. Original analysis: Amplification of reference gene primers was used by the study to estimate nucleated cell counts. The method was immunoSEQ multiplex PCR; TCRdb's version includes in-frame clones alone and lacks a portion of them. V and J calls and clone size are copied from that table; D and trimming were computed from the DNA. The data show roughly 170,000 clones, approximately 86% seen once. The TCR originated in a man aged 60-69 years who had recovered from COVID-19. This rearrangement joins TRBV27 to TRBJ1-5; D gene ambiguous. Sample: peripheral blood. The chain's CDR3 is CASSYGINQPQHF. The CDR3 DNA reads TGTGCCAGCAGTTACGGGATTAATCAGCCCCAGCATTTT.